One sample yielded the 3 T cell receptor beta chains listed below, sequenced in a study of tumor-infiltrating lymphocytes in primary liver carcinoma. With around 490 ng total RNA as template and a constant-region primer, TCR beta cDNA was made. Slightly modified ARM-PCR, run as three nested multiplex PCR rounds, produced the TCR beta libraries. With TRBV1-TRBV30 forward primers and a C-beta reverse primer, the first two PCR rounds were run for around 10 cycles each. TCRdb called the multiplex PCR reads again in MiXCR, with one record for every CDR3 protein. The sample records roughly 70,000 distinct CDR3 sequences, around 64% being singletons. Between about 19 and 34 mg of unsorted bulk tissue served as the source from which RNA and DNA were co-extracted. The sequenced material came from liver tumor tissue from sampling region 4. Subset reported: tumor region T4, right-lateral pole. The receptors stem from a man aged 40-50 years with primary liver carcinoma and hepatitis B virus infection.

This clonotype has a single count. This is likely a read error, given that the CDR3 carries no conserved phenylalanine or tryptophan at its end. The CDR3 protein is CASSLVMTGANTGKLFL. The CDR3 DNA reads TGTGCCAGCAGCTTGGTTATGACAGGAGCTAACACCGGGAAGCTGTTTCTT. J is TRBJ2-2 and V is TRBV5-5, with D maybe TRBD1 (6 bases). The CDR3 covers 17 residues. Per the germline V gene, CDR1 is SGHKS and CDR2 is YYEKEE (reference sequence).

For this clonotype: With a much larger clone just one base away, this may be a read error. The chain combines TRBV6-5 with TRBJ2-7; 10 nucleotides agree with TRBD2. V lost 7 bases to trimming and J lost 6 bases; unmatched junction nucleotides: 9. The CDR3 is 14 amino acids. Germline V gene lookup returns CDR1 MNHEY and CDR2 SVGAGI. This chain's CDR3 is CASISSAGGGEQYF. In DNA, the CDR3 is TGTGCCAGCATTTCTTCAGCGGGAGGGGGCGAGCAGTACTTC.

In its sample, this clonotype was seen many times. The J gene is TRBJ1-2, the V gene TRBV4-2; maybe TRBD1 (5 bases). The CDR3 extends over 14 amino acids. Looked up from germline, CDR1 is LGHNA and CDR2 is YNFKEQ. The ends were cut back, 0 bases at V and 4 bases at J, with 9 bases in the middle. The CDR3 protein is CASSQDVGLYGYTF. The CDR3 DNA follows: TGTGCCAGCAGCCAAGATGTGGGGCTCTATGGCTACACCTTC.